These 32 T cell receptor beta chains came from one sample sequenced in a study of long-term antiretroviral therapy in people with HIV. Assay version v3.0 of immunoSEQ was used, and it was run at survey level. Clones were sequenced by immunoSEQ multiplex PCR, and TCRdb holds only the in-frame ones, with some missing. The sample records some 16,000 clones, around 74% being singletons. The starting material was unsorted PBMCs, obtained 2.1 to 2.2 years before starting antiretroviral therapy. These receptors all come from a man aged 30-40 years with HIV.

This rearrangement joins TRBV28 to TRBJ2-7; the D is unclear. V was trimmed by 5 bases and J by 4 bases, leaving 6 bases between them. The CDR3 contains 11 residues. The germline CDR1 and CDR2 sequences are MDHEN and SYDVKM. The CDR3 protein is CASSPRYEQYF. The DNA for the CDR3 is TGTGCCAGCAGTCCCCGGTACGAGCAGTACTTC.

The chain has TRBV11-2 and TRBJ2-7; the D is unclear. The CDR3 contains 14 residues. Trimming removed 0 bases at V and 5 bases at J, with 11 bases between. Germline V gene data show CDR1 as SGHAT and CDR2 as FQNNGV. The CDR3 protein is CASSLDTLIHEQYF. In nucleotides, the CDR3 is TGTGCCAGCAGCTTAGATACCCTGATTCACGAGCAGTACTTC. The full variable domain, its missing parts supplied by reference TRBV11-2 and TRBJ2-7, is EAGVAQSPRYKIIEKRQSVAFWCNPISGHATLYWYQQILGQGPKLLIQFQNNGVVDDSQLPKDRFSAERLKGVDSTLKIQPAKLEDSAVYLCASSLDTLIHEQYFGPGTRLTVT.

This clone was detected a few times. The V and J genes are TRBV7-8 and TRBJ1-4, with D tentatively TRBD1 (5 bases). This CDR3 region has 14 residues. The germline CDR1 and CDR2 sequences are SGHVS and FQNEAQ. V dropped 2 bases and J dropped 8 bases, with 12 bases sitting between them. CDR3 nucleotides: TGTGCCAGCAGCTTATACAAGGGGTGGGAAAAACTGTTTTTT. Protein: CASSLYKGWEKLFF.

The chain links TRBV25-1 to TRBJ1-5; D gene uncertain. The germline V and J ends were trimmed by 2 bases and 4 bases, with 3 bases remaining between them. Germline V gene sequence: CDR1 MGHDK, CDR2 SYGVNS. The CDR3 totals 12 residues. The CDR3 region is CASSEGNQPQHF. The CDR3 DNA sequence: TGTGCCAGCAGTGAAGGAAATCAGCCCCAGCATTTT.

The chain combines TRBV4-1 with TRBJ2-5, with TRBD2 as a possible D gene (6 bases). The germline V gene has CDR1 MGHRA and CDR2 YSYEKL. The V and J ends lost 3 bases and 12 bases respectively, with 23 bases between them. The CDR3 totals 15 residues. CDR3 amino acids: CASSQAPGPLAGKYF. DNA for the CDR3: TGCGCCAGCAGCCAGGCTCCGGGACCCCTCGCGGGGAAGTACTTC.

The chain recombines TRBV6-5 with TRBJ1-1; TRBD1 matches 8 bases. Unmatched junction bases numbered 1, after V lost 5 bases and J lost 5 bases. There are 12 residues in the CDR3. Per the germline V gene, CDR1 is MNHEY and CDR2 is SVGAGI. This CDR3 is CASSRQGTEAFF. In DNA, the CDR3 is TGTGCCAGCAGTCGACAGGGGACTGAAGCTTTCTTT.

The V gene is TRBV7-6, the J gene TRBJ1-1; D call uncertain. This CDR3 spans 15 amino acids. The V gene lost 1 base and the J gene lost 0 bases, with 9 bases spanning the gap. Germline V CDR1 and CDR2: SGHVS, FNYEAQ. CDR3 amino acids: CASSLDNPLNTEAFF. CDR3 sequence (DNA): TGTGCCAGCAGCTTAGATAACCCTCTGAACACTGAAGCTTTCTTT.

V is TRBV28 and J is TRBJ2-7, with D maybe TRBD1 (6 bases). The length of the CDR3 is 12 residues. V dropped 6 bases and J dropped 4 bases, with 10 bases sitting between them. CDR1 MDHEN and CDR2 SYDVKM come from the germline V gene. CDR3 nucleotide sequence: TGTGCCAGCAGACCGACAGGTTACGAGCAGTACTTC. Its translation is CASRPTGYEQYF.

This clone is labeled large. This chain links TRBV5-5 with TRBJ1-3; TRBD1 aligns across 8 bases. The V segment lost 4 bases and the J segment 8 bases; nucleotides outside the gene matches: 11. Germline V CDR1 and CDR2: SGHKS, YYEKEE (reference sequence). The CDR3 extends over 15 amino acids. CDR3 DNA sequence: TGTGCCAGCAGCCCCCGGGACAGGTCGGTAGACACCATATATTTT. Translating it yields CASSPRDRSVDTIYF.

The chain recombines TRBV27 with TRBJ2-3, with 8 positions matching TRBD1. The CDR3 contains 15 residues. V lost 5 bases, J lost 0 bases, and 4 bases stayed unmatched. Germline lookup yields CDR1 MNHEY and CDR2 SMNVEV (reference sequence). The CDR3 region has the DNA TGTGCCAGCAGTGTCCGGGACAGGAGCACAGATACGCAGTATTTT. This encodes CASSVRDRSTDTQYF.

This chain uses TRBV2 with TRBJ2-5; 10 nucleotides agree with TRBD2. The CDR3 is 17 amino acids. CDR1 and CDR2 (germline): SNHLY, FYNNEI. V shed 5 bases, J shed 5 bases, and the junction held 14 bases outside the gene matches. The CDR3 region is CASSLRLAGVRGETQYF. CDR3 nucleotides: TGTGCCAGCAGTCTTAGGCTAGCGGGAGTAAGAGGGGAGACCCAGTACTTC.

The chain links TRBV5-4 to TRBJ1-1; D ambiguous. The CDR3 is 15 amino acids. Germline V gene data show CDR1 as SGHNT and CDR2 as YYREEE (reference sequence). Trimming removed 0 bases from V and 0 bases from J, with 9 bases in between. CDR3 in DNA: TGTGCCAGCAGCTTGGACTCAATCATGAACACTGAAGCTTTCTTT. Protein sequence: CASSLDSIMNTEAFF.

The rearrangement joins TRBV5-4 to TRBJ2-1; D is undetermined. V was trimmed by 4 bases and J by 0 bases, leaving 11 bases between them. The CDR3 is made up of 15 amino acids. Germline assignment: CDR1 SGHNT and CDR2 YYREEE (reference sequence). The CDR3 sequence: CASSKLISSYNEQFF. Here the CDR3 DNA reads TGTGCCAGCAGCAAACTAATTAGCTCCTACAATGAGCAGTTCTTC.

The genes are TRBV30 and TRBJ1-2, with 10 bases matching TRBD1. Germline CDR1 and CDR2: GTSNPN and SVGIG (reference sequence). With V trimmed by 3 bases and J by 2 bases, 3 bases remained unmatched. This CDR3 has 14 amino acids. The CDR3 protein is CAWRPGQGNYGYTF. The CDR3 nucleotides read TGTGCCTGGAGGCCGGGACAGGGGAACTATGGCTACACCTTC.

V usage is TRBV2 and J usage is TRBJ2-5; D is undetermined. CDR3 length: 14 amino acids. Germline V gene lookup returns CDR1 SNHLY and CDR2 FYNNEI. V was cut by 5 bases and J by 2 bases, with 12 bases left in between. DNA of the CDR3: TGTGCCAGCAGTTCCCTAGGCGCTCAAGAGACCCAGTACTTC. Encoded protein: CASSSLGAQETQYF. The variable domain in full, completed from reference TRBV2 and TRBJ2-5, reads EPEVTQTPSHQVTQMGQEVILRCVPISNHLYFYWYRQILGQKVEFLVSFYNNEISEKSEIFDDQFSVERPDGSNFTLKIRSTKLEDSAMYFCASSSLGAQETQYFGPGTRLLVL.

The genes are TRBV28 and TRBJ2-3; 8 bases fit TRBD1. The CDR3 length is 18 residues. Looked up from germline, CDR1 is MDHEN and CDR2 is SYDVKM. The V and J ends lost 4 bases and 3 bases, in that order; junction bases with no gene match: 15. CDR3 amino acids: CASSSVAGGSFGTDTQYF. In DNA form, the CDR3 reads TGTGCCAGCAGTTCCGTCGCAGGGGGCTCCTTTGGGACAGATACGCAGTATTTT.

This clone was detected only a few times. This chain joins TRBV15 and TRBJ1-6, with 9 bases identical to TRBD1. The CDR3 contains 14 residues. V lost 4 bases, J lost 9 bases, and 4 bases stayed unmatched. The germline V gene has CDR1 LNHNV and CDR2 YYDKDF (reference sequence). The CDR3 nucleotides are TGTGCCACCAGCAAAGACAGGGGGGCTTCACCCCTCCACTTT. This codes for CATSKDRGASPLHF.

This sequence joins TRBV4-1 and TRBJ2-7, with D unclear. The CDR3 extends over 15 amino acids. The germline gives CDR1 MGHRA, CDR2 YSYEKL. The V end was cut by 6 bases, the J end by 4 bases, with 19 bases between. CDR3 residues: CASSLYGPSDYEQYF. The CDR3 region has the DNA TGCGCCAGCAGTCTTTACGGGCCTTCCGATTACGAGCAGTACTTC.

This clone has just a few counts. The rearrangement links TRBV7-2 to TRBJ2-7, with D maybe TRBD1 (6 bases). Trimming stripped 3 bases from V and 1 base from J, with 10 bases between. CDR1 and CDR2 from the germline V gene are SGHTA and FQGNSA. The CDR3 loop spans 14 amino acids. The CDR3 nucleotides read TGTGCCAGCAGCTTGGGGGCATCGTCCTACGAGCAGTACTTC. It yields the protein CASSLGASSYEQYF.

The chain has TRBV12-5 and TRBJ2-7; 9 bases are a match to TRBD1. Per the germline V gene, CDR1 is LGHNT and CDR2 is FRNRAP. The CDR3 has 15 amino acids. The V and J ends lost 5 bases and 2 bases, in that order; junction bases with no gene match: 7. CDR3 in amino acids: CASGPRTGDTYEQYF. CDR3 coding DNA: TGTGCTAGTGGTCCCCGGACAGGGGATACCTACGAGCAGTACTTC.

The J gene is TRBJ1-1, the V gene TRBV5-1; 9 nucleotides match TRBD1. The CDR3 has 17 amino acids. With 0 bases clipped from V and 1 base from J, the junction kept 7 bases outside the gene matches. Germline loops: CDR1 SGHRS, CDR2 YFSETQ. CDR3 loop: CASSLAGTGIGNTEAFF. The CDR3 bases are TGCGCCAGCAGCTTGGCCGGGACAGGGATTGGGAACACTGAAGCTTTCTTT.

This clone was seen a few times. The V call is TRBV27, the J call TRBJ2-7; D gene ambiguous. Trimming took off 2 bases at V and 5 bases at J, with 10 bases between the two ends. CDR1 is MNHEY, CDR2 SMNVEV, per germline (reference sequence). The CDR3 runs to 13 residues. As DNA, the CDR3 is TGTGCCAGCAGTTTACAGCTGGGCAACGAGCAGTACTTC. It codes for CASSLQLGNEQYF.

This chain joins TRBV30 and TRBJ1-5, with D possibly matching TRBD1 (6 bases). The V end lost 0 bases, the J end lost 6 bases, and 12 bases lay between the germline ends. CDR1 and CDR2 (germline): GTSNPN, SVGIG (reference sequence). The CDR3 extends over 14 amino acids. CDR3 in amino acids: CAWSVSGVGQPQHF. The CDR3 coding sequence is TGTGCCTGGAGTGTATCAGGGGTAGGTCAGCCCCAGCATTTT.

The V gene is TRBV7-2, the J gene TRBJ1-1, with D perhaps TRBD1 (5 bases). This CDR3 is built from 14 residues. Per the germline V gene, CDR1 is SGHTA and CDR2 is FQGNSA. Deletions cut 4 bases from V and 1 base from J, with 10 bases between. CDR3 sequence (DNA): TGTGCCAGCAGCTGGGGGACTGAGAACACTGAAGCTTTCTTT. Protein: CASSWGTENTEAFF.

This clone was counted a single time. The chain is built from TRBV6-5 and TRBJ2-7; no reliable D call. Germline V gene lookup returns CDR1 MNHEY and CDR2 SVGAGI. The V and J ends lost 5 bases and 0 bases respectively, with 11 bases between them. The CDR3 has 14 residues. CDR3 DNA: TGTGCCAGCAGTCTGTCACAGAGCTCCTACGAGCAGTACTTC. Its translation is CASSLSQSSYEQYF.

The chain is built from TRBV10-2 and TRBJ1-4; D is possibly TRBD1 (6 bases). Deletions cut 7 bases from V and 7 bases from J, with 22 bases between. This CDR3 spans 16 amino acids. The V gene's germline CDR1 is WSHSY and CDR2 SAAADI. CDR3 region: CASTPWGPGEGEKLFF. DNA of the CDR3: TGCGCCAGCACCCCCTGGGGGCCCGGGGAGGGTGAAAAACTGTTTTTT.

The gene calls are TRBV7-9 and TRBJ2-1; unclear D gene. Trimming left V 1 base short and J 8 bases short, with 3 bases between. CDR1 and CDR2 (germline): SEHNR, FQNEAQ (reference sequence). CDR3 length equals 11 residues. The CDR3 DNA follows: TGTGCCAGCAGCTTAGGGGATGAGCAGTTCTTC. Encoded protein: CASSLGDEQFF.

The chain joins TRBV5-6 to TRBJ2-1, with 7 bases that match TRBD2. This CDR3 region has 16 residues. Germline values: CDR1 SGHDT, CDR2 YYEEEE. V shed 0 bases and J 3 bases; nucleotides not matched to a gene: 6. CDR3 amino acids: CASSLGGGGGYNEQFF. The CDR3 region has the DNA TGTGCCAGCAGCTTGGGTGGCGGGGGTGGCTACAATGAGCAGTTCTTC.

In DNA, the CDR3 is TGTGCCATCAGTGAGACCGGACTAGCGGGGGTAGAGACCCAGTACTTC. Translated: CAISETGLAGVETQYF. This chain connects TRBV10-3 to TRBJ2-5; 13 bases map to TRBD2. Germline V lookup: CDR1 ENHRY, CDR2 SYGVKD. This CDR3 is 16 amino acids long. The V gene end was trimmed by 2 bases and the J gene end by 4 bases; junction bases not matched to a gene: 4.

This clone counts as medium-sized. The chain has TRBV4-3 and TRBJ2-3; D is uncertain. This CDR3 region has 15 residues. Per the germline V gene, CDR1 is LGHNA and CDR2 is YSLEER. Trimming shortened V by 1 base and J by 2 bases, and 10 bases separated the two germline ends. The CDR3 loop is CASSQAAPLTDTQYF. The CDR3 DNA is TGCGCCAGCAGCCAAGCCGCGCCCCTCACAGATACGCAGTATTTT.

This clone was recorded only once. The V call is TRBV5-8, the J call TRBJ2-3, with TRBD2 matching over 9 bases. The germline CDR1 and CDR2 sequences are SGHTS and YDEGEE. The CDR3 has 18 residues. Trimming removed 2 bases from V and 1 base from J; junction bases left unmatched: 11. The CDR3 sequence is CASSLAVAGEVGTDTQYF. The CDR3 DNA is TGTGCCAGCAGCTTAGCGGTAGCGGGGGAGGTCGGCACAGATACGCAGTATTTT.

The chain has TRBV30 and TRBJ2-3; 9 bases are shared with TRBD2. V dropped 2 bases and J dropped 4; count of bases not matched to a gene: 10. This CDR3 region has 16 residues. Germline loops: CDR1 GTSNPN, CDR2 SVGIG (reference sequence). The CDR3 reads CAWSSSSGMSADTQYF. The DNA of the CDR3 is TGTGCCTGGAGTTCATCTAGCGGGATGAGCGCAGATACGCAGTATTTT.